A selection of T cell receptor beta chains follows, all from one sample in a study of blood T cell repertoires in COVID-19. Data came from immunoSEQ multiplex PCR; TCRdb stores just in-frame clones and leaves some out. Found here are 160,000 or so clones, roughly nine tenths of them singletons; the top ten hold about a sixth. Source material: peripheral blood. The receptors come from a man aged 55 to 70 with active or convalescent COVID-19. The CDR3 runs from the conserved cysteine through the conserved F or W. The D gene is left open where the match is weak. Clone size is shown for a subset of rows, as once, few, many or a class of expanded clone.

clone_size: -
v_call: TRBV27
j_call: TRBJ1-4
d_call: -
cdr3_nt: TGTGCCAGCAGTGCACAGGACGTTAGGGAAAAACTGTTTTTT
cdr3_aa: CASSAQDVREKLFF

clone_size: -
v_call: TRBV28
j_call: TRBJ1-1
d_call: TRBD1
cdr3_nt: TGTGCCAGCAGATTCCGACAGGGGAGGTCCCTGTCGGGCACTGAAGCTTTCTTT
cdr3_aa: CASRFRQGRSLSGTEAFF

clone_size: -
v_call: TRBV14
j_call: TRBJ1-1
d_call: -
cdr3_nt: TGTGCCAGCAGCCAAGGTCTGATTCCACAGGGTGGGGAAGCTTTCTTT
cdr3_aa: CASSQGLIPQGGEAFF

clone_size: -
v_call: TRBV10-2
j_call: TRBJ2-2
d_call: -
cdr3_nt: TGCGCCAGCAGTGACCCAGGGGAGAGCGGGGAGCTGTTTTTT
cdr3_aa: CASSDPGESGELFF

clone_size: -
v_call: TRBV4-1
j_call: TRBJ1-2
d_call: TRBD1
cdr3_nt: TGCGCCAGCAGCCAAGTGATTCCGAGACAGGGGGCGCATGGCTACACCTTC
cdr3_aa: CASSQVIPRQGAHGYTF

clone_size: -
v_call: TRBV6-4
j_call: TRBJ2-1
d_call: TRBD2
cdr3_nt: TGTGCCAGCAGAAGAGCGGGGGGATACAATGAGCAGTTCTTC
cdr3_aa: CASRRAGGYNEQFF

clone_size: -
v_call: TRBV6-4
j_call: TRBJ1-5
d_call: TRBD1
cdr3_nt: TGTGCCAGCAGTCCTGGGCCAGGGGGTGATCAGCCCCAGCATTTT
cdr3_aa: CASSPGPGGDQPQHF

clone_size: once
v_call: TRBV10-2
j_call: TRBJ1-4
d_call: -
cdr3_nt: TGCGCCAGCAGGGCGACAGCCGCTGGTAATGAAAAACTGTTTTTT
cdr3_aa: CASRATAAGNEKLFF

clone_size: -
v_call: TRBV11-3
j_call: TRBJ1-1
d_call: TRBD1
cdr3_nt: TGTGCCAGCAGCCCCGGACAGGGGGGTGAAGCTTTCTTT
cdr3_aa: CASSPGQGGEAFF

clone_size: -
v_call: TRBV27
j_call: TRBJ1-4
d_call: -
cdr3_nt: TGTGCCAGCGCAACGTACGGTGCAACTAATGAAAAACTGTTTTTT
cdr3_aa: CASATYGATNEKLFF

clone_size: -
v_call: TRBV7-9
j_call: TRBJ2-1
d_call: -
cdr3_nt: TGTGCCAGCAGCTCTCCCCGGAGGGATCGAACCTACAATGAGCAGTTCTTC
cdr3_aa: CASSSPRRDRTYNEQFF

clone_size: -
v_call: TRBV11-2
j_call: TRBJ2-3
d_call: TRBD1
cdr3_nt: TGTGCCAGCAGCGCGGGACAGGGCGCAGATACGCAGTATTTT
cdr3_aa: CASSAGQGADTQYF

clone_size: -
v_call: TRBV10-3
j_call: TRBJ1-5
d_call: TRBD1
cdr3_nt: TGTGCCATCAGTGAGGGGACAGGCGATCAGCCCCAGCATTTT
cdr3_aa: CAISEGTGDQPQHF

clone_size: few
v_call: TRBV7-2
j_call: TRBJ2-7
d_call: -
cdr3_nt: TGTGCCAGCAGTTCCGGGACCGGGGGCGAGCAGTACTTC
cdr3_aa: CASSSGTGGEQYF

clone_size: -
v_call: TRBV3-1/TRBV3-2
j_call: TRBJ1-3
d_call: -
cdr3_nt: TGTGCCAGCAGCCCCGGAGGGAAAGACACCATATATTTT
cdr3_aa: CASSPGGKDTIYF

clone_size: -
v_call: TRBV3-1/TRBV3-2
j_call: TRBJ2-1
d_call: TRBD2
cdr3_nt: TGTGCCAGCAGCCAACAGGCCGGGACTAGCGCTTACAATGAGCAGTTCTTC
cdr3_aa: CASSQQAGTSAYNEQFF

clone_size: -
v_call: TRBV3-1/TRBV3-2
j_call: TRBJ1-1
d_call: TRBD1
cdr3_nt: TGTGCCAGCAGCCTTGGGACAGGTGGGAACACTGAAGCTTTCTTT
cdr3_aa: CASSLGTGGNTEAFF